This T cell receptor beta chain was obtained from a study of regulatory and conventional T cells in RAG deficiency. Profiling relied on immunoSEQ multiplex PCR, and the TCRdb table lists in-frame clones only, not all of them. The sample lists some 31,000 clones; roughly 95% were seen once. Genomic DNA came from blood conventional CD4+ T cells gated CD25-low CD127-high. The same specimen was also included in a second study, on regulatory T cells. From that paper: Primers: 52 TRBV forward and 13 TRBJ reverse.

Material for sequencing was CD25- CD4+ T cells sorted from blood. This clonotype was obtained from a human donor in good health.

The CDR3 region is CASPLGRDSYEQYF. CDR3 sequence (DNA): TGTGCCAGCCCCTTGGGGAGGGACTCCTACGAGCAGTACTTC. The J gene is TRBJ2-7, the V gene TRBV19, with 7 bases fitting TRBD2. Germline CDR1 and CDR2: LNHDA and SQIVND (reference sequence). The CDR3 extends over 14 amino acids. With V trimmed by 9 bases and J by 0 bases, 8 bases remained unmatched.